This T cell receptor (beta chain) emerged from a study of CD8+ T cells in alopecia areata. Reverse transcription of extracted RNA yielded cDNA, which provided the sequencing template. Profiled with immunoSEQ multiplex PCR; TCRdb holds only in-frame clones, not every one. The sample records fewer than 100,000 clones, about three quarters being singletons. Study conclusions and caveats: Sequence data from scalp samples additionally include resident alphabeta T cells of normal skin.

Germline V gives CDR1 MGHDK, CDR2 SYGVNS. The CDR3 consists of 16 residues. The germline V and J ends were trimmed by 4 bases and 2 bases, with 17 bases remaining between them. A remark on this clone: Its antigen remains unidentified.

Indicated treatment: oral pan-JAK inhibitor, 5-10 mg twice daily. The sequence came from a human donor with alopecia areata. The sequenced sample was CD8+ T cells sorted from blood, obtained around week 42, from a patient treated with tofacitinib. The rearrangement links TRBV25-1 to TRBJ2-5; weak D call: TRBD1 (5 bases). CDR3 region: CASSGRGAGPQETQYF. The CDR3 bases are TGTGCCAGCAGTGGGCGAGGTGCAGGGCCTCAAGAGACCCAGTACTTC.